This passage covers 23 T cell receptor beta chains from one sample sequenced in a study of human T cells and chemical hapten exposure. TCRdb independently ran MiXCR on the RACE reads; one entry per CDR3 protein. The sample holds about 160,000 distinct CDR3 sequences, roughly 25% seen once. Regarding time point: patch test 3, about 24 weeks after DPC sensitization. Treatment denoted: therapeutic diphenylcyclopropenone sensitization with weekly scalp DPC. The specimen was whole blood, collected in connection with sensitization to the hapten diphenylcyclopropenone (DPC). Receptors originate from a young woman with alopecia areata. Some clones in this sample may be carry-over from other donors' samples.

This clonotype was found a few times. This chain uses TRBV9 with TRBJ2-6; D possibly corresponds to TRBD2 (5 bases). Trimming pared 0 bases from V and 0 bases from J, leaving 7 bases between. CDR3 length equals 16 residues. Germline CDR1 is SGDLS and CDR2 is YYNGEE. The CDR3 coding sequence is TGTGCCAGCAGCGTAGGGGAGAGCTCTGGGGCCAACGTCCTGACTTTC. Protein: CASSVGESSGANVLTF.

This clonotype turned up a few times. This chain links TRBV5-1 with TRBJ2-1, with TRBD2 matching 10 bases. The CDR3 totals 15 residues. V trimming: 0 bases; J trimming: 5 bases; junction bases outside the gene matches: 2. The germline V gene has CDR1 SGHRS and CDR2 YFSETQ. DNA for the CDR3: TGCGCCAGCAGCTTGGTCACTAGCGGGAACAATGAGCAGTTCTTC. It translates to CASSLVTSGNNEQFF.

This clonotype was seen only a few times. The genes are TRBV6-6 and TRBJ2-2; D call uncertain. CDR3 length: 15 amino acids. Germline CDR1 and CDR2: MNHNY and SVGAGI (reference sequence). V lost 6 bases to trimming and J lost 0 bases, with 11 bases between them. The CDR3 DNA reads TGTGCCAGCAGGGGTGGGAACTCGAACACCGGGGAGCTGTTTTTT. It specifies CASRGGNSNTGELFF.

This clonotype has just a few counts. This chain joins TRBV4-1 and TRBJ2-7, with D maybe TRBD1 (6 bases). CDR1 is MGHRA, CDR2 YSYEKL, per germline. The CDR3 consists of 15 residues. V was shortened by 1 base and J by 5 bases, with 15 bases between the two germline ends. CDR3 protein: CASSQVGPPGDEQYF. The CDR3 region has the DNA TGCGCCAGCAGCCAAGTTGGCCCACCAGGGGACGAGCAGTACTTC.

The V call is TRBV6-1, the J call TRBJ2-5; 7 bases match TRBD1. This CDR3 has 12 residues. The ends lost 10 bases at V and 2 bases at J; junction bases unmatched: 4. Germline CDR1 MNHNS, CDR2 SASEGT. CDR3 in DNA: TGTGCCACCGGGACAGTACAAGAGACCCAGTACTTC. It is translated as CATGTVQETQYF.

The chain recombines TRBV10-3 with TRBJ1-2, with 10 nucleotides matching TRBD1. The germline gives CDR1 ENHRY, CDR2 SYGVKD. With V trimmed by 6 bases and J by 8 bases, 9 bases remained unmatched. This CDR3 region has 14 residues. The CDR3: CAISPEGQGSGYTF. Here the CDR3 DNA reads TGTGCCATCAGCCCCGAGGGACAGGGGAGCGGCTACACCTTC.

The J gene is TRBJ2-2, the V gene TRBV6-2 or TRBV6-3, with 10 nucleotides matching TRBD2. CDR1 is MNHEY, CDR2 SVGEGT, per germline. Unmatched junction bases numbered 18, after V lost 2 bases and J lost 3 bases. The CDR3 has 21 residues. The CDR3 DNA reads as TGTGCCAGCAGTTACCCCCCTCGGACTAGCGGTTACCGAGGGGACACCGGGGAGCTGTTTTTT. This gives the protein CASSYPPRTSGYRGDTGELFF.

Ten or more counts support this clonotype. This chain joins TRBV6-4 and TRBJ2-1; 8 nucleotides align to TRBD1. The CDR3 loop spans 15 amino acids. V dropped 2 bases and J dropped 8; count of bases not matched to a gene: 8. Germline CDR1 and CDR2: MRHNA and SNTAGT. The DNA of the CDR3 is TGTGCCAGCAGTGACAGGGCAGGGACAGGAGATGAGCAGTTCTTC. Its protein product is CASSDRAGTGDEQFF.

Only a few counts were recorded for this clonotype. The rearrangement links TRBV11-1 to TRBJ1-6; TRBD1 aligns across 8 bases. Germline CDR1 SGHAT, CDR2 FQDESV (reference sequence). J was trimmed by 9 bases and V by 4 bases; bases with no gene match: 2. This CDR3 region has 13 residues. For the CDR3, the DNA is TGTGCCAGCAGCTGGGACAGGACTTCACCCCTCCACTTT. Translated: CASSWDRTSPLHF.

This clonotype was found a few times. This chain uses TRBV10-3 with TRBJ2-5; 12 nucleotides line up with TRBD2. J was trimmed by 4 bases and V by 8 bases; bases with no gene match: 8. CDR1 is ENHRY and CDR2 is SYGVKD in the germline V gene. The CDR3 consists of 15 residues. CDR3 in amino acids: CAIGASGGVGETQYF. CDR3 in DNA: TGTGCCATCGGCGCTAGCGGGGGGGTGGGAGAGACCCAGTACTTC.

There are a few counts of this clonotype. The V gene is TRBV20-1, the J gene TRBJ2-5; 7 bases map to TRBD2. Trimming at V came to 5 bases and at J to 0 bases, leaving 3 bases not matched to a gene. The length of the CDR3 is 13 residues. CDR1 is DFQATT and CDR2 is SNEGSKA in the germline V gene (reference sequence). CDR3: CSALTSDQETQYF. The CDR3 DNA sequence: TGCAGTGCTCTAACTAGCGACCAAGAGACCCAGTACTTC.

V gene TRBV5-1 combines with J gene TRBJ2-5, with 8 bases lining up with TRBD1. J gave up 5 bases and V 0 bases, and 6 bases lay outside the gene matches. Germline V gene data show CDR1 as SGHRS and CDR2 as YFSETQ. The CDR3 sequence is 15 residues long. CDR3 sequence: CASSLAATGVETQYF. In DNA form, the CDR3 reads TGCGCCAGCAGCTTGGCCGCGACAGGGGTCGAGACCCAGTACTTC. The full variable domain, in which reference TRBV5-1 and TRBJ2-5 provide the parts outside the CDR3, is KAGVTQTPRYLIKTRGQQVTLSCSPISGHRSVSWYQQTPGQGLQFLFEYFSETQRNKGNFPGRFSGRQFSNSRSEMNVSTLELGDSALYLCASSLAATGVETQYFGPGTRLLVL.

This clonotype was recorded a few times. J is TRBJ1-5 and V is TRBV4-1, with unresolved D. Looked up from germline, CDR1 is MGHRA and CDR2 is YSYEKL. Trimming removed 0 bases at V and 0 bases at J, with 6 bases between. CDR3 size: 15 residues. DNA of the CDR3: TGCGCCAGCAGCCAAGATAAAGGTAGCAATCAGCCCCAGCATTTT. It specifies CASSQDKGSNQPQHF.

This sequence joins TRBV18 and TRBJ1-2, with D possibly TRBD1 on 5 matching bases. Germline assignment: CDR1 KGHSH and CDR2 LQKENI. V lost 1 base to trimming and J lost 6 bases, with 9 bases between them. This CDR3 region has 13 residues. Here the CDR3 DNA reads TGTGCCAGCTCACCACGGGGCAGCGATGGCTACACCTTC. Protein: CASSPRGSDGYTF.

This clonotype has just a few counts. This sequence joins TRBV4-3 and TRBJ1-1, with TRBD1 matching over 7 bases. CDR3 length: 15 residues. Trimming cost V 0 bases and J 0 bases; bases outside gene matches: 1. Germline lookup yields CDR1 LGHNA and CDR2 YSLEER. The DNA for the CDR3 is TGCGCCAGCAGCCAAGAAGGGACAGTGAACACTGAAGCTTTCTTT. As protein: CASSQEGTVNTEAFF.

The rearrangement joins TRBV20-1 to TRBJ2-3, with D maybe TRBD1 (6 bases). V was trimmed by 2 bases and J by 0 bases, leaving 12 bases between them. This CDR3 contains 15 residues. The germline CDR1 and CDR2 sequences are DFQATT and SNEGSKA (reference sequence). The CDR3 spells CSARLNRASTDTQYF. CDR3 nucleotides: TGCAGTGCTAGATTAAACAGGGCCAGCACAGATACGCAGTATTTT.

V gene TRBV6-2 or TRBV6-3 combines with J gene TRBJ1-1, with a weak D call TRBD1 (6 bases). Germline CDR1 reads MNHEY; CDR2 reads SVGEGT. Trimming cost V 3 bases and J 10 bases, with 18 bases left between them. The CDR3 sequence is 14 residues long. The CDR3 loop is CASSYPRDRMVAFF. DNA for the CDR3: TGTGCCAGCAGTTATCCGAGAGACAGGATGGTAGCTTTCTTT.

The CDR3 loop reads CASSLNPLSGNTIYF. The CDR3 nucleotides are TGTGCCAGCAGCTTGAACCCGCTCTCTGGAAACACCATATATTTT. The rearrangement joins TRBV5-4 to TRBJ1-3; D call uncertain. V lost 1 base, J lost 0 bases, and 8 bases lay in between. This CDR3 has 15 residues. Per the germline V gene, CDR1 is SGHNT and CDR2 is YYREEE (reference sequence). Complete variable domain (other parts from reference TRBV5-4 and TRBJ1-3): ETGVTQSPTHLIKTRGQQVTLRCSSQSGHNTVSWYQQALGQGPQFIFQYYREEENGRGNFPPRFSGLQFPNYSSELNVNALELDDSALYLCASSLNPLSGNTIYFGEGSWLTVV.

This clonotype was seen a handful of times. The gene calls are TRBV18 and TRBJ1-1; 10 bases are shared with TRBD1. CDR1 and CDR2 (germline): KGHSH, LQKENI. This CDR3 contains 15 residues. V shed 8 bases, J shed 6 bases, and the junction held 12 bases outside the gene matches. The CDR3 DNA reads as TGTGCCAGCACGGCCGGGACAGGGGTTTCGGCTGAAGCTTTCTTT. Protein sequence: CASTAGTGVSAEAFF.

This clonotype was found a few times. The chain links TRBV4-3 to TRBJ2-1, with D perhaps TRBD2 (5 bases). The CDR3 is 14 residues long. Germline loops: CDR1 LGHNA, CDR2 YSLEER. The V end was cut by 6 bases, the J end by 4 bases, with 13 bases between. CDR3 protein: CASSGRDQYNEQFF. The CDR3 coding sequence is TGCGCCAGCAGTGGGAGAGATCAATACAATGAGCAGTTCTTC.

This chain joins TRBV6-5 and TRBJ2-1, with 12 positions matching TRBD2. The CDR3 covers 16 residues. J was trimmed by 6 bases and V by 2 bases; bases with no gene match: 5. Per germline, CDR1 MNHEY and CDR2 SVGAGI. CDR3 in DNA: TGTGCCAGCAGTTACGGGGCTAGCGGGAGGGCCAATGAGCAGTTCTTC. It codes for CASSYGASGRANEQFF.

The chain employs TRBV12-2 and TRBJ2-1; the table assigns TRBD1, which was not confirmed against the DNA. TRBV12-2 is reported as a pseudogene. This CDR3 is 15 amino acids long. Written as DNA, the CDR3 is TGTGCAAGTCGCTTAGATGGGACAGCCTACAATGAGCAGTTCTTC. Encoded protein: CASRLDGTAYNEQFF.

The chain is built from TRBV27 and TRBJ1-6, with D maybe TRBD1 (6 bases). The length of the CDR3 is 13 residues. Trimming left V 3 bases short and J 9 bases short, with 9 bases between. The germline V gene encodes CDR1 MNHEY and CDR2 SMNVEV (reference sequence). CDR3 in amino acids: CASSLGGGSPLHF. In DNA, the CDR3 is TGTGCCAGCAGTTTGGGGGGCGGTTCACCCCTCCACTTT.